This passage covers 28 T cell receptor beta chains from one sample sequenced in a study of shared clonotypes between healthy human individuals. The protocol was immunoSEQ multiplex PCR, while the TCRdb copy is restricted to in-frame clones and leaves out a portion. The data contain roughly 1,500,000 clones, 95% to 99% of them singletons. Sequenced material: naive CD4+ T cells sorted from blood. Noted subset: CD45RA+ positively selected. These receptors were obtained from a man aged 25-40 years in good health.

V gene TRBV14 combines with J gene TRBJ1-4; D is unresolved. The germline V gene has CDR1 SGHDN and CDR2 FVKESK. V lost 1 base and J lost 4, with 10 bases in between. The CDR3 loop spans 15 amino acids. The CDR3 bases are TGTGCCAGCAGCCAAGCTCCCAGCTTTAATGAAAAACTGTTTTTT. As protein: CASSQAPSFNEKLFF.

The chain combines TRBV29-1 with TRBJ2-1; D assignment may be TRBD1 or TRBD2 (5 bases each). Trimming took off 7 bases at V and 1 base at J, with 11 bases between the two ends. Germline CDR1 SQVTM, CDR2 ANQGSEA. CDR3 length equals 13 residues. CDR3 protein: CSAEGRSYNEQFF. CDR3 sequence (DNA): TGCAGCGCCGAGGGGCGTTCCTACAATGAGCAGTTCTTC.

This clone was found once. The chain has TRBV5-4 and TRBJ1-2; D ambiguous. This CDR3 has 14 amino acids. V was cut by 4 bases and J by 4 bases, with 14 bases left in between. Germline V gene sequence: CDR1 SGHNT, CDR2 YYREEE (reference sequence). CDR3 bases: TGTGCCAGCAGCCCCAGAGGGAACGGCTATGGCTACACCTTC. Encoded protein: CASSPRGNGYGYTF. Supplemented by reference TRBV5-4 and TRBJ1-2, the full variable domain reads ETGVTQSPTHLIKTRGQQVTLRCSSQSGHNTVSWYQQALGQGPQFIFQYYREEENGRGNFPPRFSGLQFPNYSSELNVNALELDDSALYLCASSPRGNGYGYTFGSGTRLTVV.

V is TRBV19 and J is TRBJ1-1; 7 bases map to TRBD1. The CDR3 has 14 residues. Germline V CDR1 and CDR2: LNHDA, SQIVND (reference sequence). With 7 bases clipped from V and 3 bases from J, the junction kept 8 bases outside the gene matches. The CDR3 bases are TGTGCCAGTACCAGGGGGACGTACGACACTGAAGCTTTCTTT. Encoded protein: CASTRGTYDTEAFF.

The rearrangement links TRBV19 to TRBJ2-7, with D possibly matching TRBD2 (6 bases). The CDR3 runs 15 residues. Germline-derived CDR1 and CDR2 are LNHDA and SQIVND (reference sequence). Trimming shortened V by 7 bases and J by 6 bases, and 22 bases separated the two germline ends. The CDR3 DNA reads as TGTGCCAGTAAGGGTCCGGGGACCTTCGGGGGCGAGCAGTACTTC. This codes for CASKGPGTFGGEQYF.

The V and J genes are TRBV9 and TRBJ2-7, with D perhaps assigned TRBD1 or TRBD2 (5 bases each). The germline V gene encodes CDR1 SGDLS and CDR2 YYNGEE. The CDR3 is 15 amino acids. Trimming took 0 bases from V and 5 from J, leaving 15 bases between them. CDR3 loop: CASSVGDGNVDEQYF. CDR3 sequence (DNA): TGTGCCAGCAGCGTAGGGGACGGGAATGTCGACGAGCAGTACTTC.

The chain joins TRBV10-1 to TRBJ2-7; TRBD1 matches 10 bases. With 4 bases clipped from V and 2 bases from J, the junction kept 5 bases outside the gene matches. CDR1 is WNHNN, CDR2 SYGVQD, per germline (reference sequence). The length of the CDR3 is 15 residues. CDR3 DNA: TGCGCCAGCAGTGCAGGGACAGGGGTTGCCTACGAGCAGTACTTC. Translating gives CASSAGTGVAYEQYF.

The V gene is TRBV6-1, the J gene TRBJ1-2; D unclear. V was clipped by 2 bases and J by 10 bases, with 11 bases between them. Germline-derived CDR1 and CDR2 are MNHNS and SASEGT. The CDR3 covers 12 residues. The CDR3 sequence: CASSENRRTYTF. In DNA, the CDR3 is TGTGCCAGCAGTGAAAACAGAAGGACCTACACCTTC.

The rearrangement joins TRBV7-3 to TRBJ2-3; 13 bases line up with TRBD2. This CDR3 is built from 20 residues. J lost 5 bases, V lost 0 bases, and 14 bases had no gene match. CDR1 is SGHTA, CDR2 FQGTGA, per germline. The CDR3 DNA reads TGTGCCAGCAGCTTAACCCACCCGGGACTAGCGGGACCCGTACGAGATACGCAGTATTTT. Translating gives CASSLTHPGLAGPVRDTQYF.

The DNA of the CDR3 is TGTGCCAGCAGCTTAAAAAAAGGCGAGGGGGAGCAGTTCTTC. Translating it yields CASSLKKGEGEQFF. The genes are TRBV7-3 and TRBJ2-1; D possibly uses TRBD1 or TRBD2 (5 bases each). The CDR3 has 14 amino acids. CDR1 and CDR2 (germline): SGHTA, FQGTGA. Between the trimmed V and J ends, which lost 1 base and 10 bases, there was a span of 14 bases.

This chain uses TRBV28 with TRBJ2-7, with a weak D call TRBD2 (6 bases). Germline V gene sequence: CDR1 MDHEN, CDR2 SYDVKM. CDR3 length: 14 residues. Trimming took off 7 bases at V and 1 base at J, with 14 bases between the two ends. DNA for the CDR3: TGTGCCAGCACACTAGCACTGACATCCTACGAGCAGTACTTC. This codes for CASTLALTSYEQYF. Together with reference TRBV28 and TRBJ2-7, the CDR3 gives the full variable domain: DVKVTQSSRYLVKRTGEKVFLECVQDMDHENMFWYRQDPGLGLRLIYFSYDVKMKEKGDIPEGYSVSREKKERFSLILESASTNQTSMYLCASTLALTSYEQYFGPGTRLTVT.

The V and J genes are TRBV7-2 and TRBJ2-7; 9 nucleotides align to TRBD1. The V gene's germline CDR1 is SGHTA and CDR2 FQGNSA. CDR3 size: 15 residues. V was pared by 2 bases and J by 4 bases, with 6 bases of the junction left unmatched. The CDR3 region is CASSLWDRVLYEQYF. The CDR3 nucleotides read TGTGCCAGCAGCTTATGGGACAGGGTCCTTTACGAGCAGTACTTC.

The genes are TRBV10-2 and TRBJ2-5; D is unclear. CDR1 is WSHSY, CDR2 SAAADI, per germline. CDR3 size: 11 residues. The V gene lost 6 bases and the J gene lost 5 bases, with 7 bases spanning the gap. CDR3 bases: TGCGCCAGCAGCCATAGCGAGACCCAGTACTTC. Amino acid sequence: CASSHSETQYF.

Details on this clone: Other DNA variants within this sample encode the same CDR3. The chain joins TRBV9 to TRBJ2-7, with D tentatively TRBD1 (6 bases). Trimming cost V 0 bases and J 3 bases, with 10 bases left between them. This CDR3 has 14 residues. The germline V gene encodes CDR1 SGDLS and CDR2 YYNGEE. The CDR3 region has the DNA TGTGCCAGCAGCGTAGCCGACAGGAACTACGAGCAGTACTTC. Translating gives CASSVADRNYEQYF.

The chain links TRBV7-3 to TRBJ2-6, with 7 bases fitting TRBD2. CDR1 SGHTA and CDR2 FQGTGA come from the germline V gene. CDR3 size: 17 residues. The trim removed 4 bases at V and 2 bases at J, leaving 8 bases unmatched. The CDR3 sequence is CASSSYPAGAGANVLTF. In DNA, the CDR3 is TGTGCCAGCAGCTCCTACCCGGCGGGAGCTGGGGCCAACGTCCTGACTTTC.

The chain carries TRBV6-5 and TRBJ1-1; D call uncertain. Germline V gene data show CDR1 as MNHEY and CDR2 as SVGAGI. The CDR3 length is 11 residues. The ends were cut back, 2 bases at V and 8 bases at J, with 6 bases in the middle. CDR3 nucleotides: TGTGCCAGCAGTTACGCCGCCGAAGCTTTCTTT. It encodes CASSYAAEAFF.

The chain combines TRBV7-9 with TRBJ2-7, with D maybe TRBD1 (6 bases). The germline V and J ends were trimmed by 2 bases and 3 bases, with 23 bases remaining between them. CDR1 is SEHNR, CDR2 FQNEAQ, per germline (reference sequence). CDR3 length: 18 residues. The CDR3 spells CASSLLTLDSLRYYEQYF. The CDR3 DNA reads TGTGCCAGCAGCTTACTTACATTGGACAGCCTTAGATACTACGAGCAGTACTTC. Variable domain in full (rest from reference TRBV7-9 and TRBJ2-7): DTGVSQNPRHKITKRGQNVTFRCDPISEHNRLYWYRQTLGQGPEFLTYFQNEAQLEKSRLLSDRFSAERPKGSFSTLEIQRTEQGDSAMYLCASSLLTLDSLRYYEQYFGPGTRLTVT.

This sequence joins TRBV11-2 and TRBJ2-6; no clear D. The CDR3 spans 14 residues. Looked up from germline, CDR1 is SGHAT and CDR2 is FQNNGV. The germline V and J ends were trimmed by 4 bases and 2 bases, with 6 bases remaining between them. The DNA for the CDR3 is TGTGCCAGCAGCTCGCGTACTGGGGCCAACGTCCTGACTTTC. Protein product: CASSSRTGANVLTF. Variable domain in full (rest from reference TRBV11-2 and TRBJ2-6): EAGVAQSPRYKIIEKRQSVAFWCNPISGHATLYWYQQILGQGPKLLIQFQNNGVVDDSQLPKDRFSAERLKGVDSTLKIQPAKLEDSAVYLCASSSRTGANVLTFGAGSRLTVL.

The chain carries TRBV7-9 and TRBJ2-3; unclear D gene. The germline V gene encodes CDR1 SEHNR and CDR2 FQNEAQ (reference sequence). V was trimmed by 5 bases and J by 2 bases, leaving 11 bases between them. This CDR3 comprises 14 residues. This CDR3 reads CASSPRAVTDTQYF. CDR3 DNA sequence: TGTGCCAGCAGCCCTAGGGCAGTCACAGATACGCAGTATTTT.

This sequence joins TRBV4-1 and TRBJ2-1; D not resolved. Germline V gives CDR1 MGHRA, CDR2 YSYEKL. V lost 4 bases and J lost 1, with 11 bases in between. CDR3 length: 15 residues. CDR3 protein: CASSRVWPSYNEQFF. The CDR3 nucleotides read TGCGCCAGCAGCCGAGTGTGGCCATCCTACAATGAGCAGTTCTTC.

This clone was recorded once. The V and J genes are TRBV20-1 and TRBJ1-2; D is undetermined. Germline loops: CDR1 DFQATT, CDR2 SNEGSKA (reference sequence). CDR3 size: 10 residues. V was cut by 3 bases and J by 7 bases, with 6 bases left in between. As DNA, the CDR3 is TGCAGTGCTAGGGCGACTGGCTACACCTTC. Amino acids: CSARATGYTF.

V gene TRBV5-1 combines with J gene TRBJ2-1; TRBD2 agrees at 10 bases. V lost 1 base and J lost 8; bases outside the gene matches: 3. This CDR3 has 14 amino acids. Germline lookup yields CDR1 SGHRS and CDR2 YFSETQ. CDR3 DNA sequence: TGCGCCAGCAGCTTGATCCTAGCGGGAGATGAGCAGTTCTTC. Protein product: CASSLILAGDEQFF. The full variable domain, with the rest looked up from reference TRBV5-1 and TRBJ2-1, is KAGVTQTPRYLIKTRGQQVTLSCSPISGHRSVSWYQQTPGQGLQFLFEYFSETQRNKGNFPGRFSGRQFSNSRSEMNVSTLELGDSALYLCASSLILAGDEQFFGPGTRLTVL.

V is TRBV10-2 and J is TRBJ2-1; D unresolved. V was pared by 1 base and J by 9 bases, with 13 bases between. Germline CDR1 WSHSY, CDR2 SAAADI. The CDR3 has 14 residues. As DNA, the CDR3 is TGCGCCAGCAGTGAGTTAAGCAGAGAAGGTGAGCAGTTCTTC. Protein product: CASSELSREGEQFF.

The rearrangement links TRBV18 to TRBJ2-1; TRBD1 agrees at 10 bases. CDR3 length equals 15 residues. V lost 5 bases to trimming and J lost 5 bases; unmatched junction nucleotides: 6. Germline assignment: CDR1 KGHSH and CDR2 LQKENI. The CDR3 protein is CASSNSGTGDNEQFF. The CDR3 nucleotides read TGTGCCAGCTCAAACTCCGGGACAGGGGACAATGAGCAGTTCTTC.

The rearrangement links TRBV5-5 to TRBJ1-5; D is undetermined. This CDR3 has 18 residues. From germline, CDR1 is SGHKS and CDR2 YYEKEE (reference sequence). Trimming shortened V by 1 base and J by 0 bases, and 17 bases separated the two germline ends. The DNA for the CDR3 is TGTGCCAGCAGCTTGAACGCCATCGGAGGCTATAGCAATCAGCCCCAGCATTTT. It translates to CASSLNAIGGYSNQPQHF.

J is TRBJ2-1 and V is TRBV19; 11 bases line up with TRBD2. CDR1 is LNHDA, CDR2 SQIVND, per germline (reference sequence). The CDR3 contains 14 residues. The ends lost 10 bases at V and 4 bases at J; junction bases unmatched: 6. CDR3 sequence (DNA): TGTGCCACCGAAAGACTAGCGGGGTACAATGAGCAGTTCTTC. Protein sequence: CATERLAGYNEQFF.

To note about this clone: In the same sample, other DNA sequences code for this CDR3. The rearrangement uses TRBV5-1 and TRBJ2-1; 13 nucleotides match TRBD2. The V and J ends lost 0 bases and 9 bases, in that order; junction bases with no gene match: 3. Germline-derived CDR1 and CDR2 are SGHRS and YFSETQ. The CDR3 is 15 residues long. Written as DNA, the CDR3 is TGCGCCAGCAGCTTGGGACTAGCGGGAGGAGGTGAGCAGTTCTTC. Protein product: CASSLGLAGGGEQFF. Combining the CDR3 with reference TRBV5-1 and TRBJ2-1 gives the whole variable domain KAGVTQTPRYLIKTRGQQVTLSCSPISGHRSVSWYQQTPGQGLQFLFEYFSETQRNKGNFPGRFSGRQFSNSRSEMNVSTLELGDSALYLCASSLGLAGGGEQFFGPGTRLTVL.

The chain is built from TRBV2 and TRBJ2-7; 10 bases match TRBD2. CDR3 length: 15 residues. V shed 2 bases and J 7 bases; nucleotides not matched to a gene: 8. Germline loops: CDR1 SNHLY, CDR2 FYNNEI. This CDR3 is CASSEPAGTSVEQYF. The DNA of the CDR3 is TGTGCCAGCAGTGAACCAGCCGGGACTAGCGTAGAGCAGTACTTC.